This T cell receptor (beta chain) was sequenced during a study of blood T cell repertoires in COVID-19. With 0 bases clipped from V and 10 bases from J, the junction kept 6 bases outside the gene matches. Germline loops: CDR1 MNHEY, CDR2 SVGEGT. The CDR3 has 15 amino acids. Measured with immunoSEQ multiplex PCR; TCRdb has only the in-frame clones, and not every one. Of 250,000 to 350,000 clones in the sample, more than 75% were seen once. The source is a woman aged 60-75 years in a cohort exposed to, infected with or recovered from COVID-19 (not recorded which). Sequenced input: PBMCs or T cells enriched from blood (not recorded which). V and J are TRBV6-2 or TRBV6-3 and TRBJ1-6; 7 bases are shared with TRBD1. This CDR3 is CASSYSTTGRSPLHF. The CDR3 DNA is TGTGCCAGCAGTTACTCGACGACAGGGCGATCACCCCTCCACTTT.